This TCR beta chain appears in the sequencing data of a study of blood T cells in healthy people across ages. Combining a sample-barcoded 5' primer with a J-beta primer mix, a second PCR ran for roughly 6 to 12 cycles. Each cDNA molecule carried a tag from a template-switch adaptor that contained 12 random nucleotides. TCRdb reanalysed the 5' RACE reads using MiXCR and keeps one entry per CDR3 protein. This repertoire shows about 800,000 distinct CDR3 sequences, roughly 50% found once; its top ten account for 20% to 25%. With 6 bases clipped from V and 3 bases from J, the junction kept 3 bases outside the gene matches. Germline V lookup: CDR1 MNHEY, CDR2 SVGAGI. The length of the CDR3 is 13 residues. The count of this clonotype is one.

The clonotype originates from a young man in good health. The V call is TRBV6-5, the J call TRBJ2-3; 7 bases fit TRBD2. Sequencing was carried out using blood. In DNA form, the CDR3 reads TGTGCCAGCAGAGACGGGGGGACAGATACGCAGTATTTT. Translation: CASRDGGTDTQYF.